Sequencing of this T cell receptor beta chain was carried out in a study of blood T cells in healthy people across ages. The authors ran a second PCR of about 7 to 11 cycles using a sample-barcoded 5' primer and a J-beta primer mix. Via MiXCR, TCRdb re-called the 5' RACE reads, giving one row per CDR3 protein. The sample consists of about 1 million distinct CDR3 sequences, 35% to 55% of them appearing once. This CDR3 spans 17 amino acids. Trimming removed 5 bases from V and 1 base from J, with 19 bases in between. Germline V gene lookup returns CDR1 SGHAT and CDR2 FQDESV (reference sequence). The genes are TRBV11-1 and TRBJ2-3; D gene ambiguous. This TCR was recovered from a woman aged 60-75 years in good health. Sequencing used blood. CDR3: CASSPPIGLLGTDTQYF. The CDR3, as DNA: TGTGCCAGCAGCCCCCCTATCGGCTTATTAGGCACAGATACGCAGTATTTT.